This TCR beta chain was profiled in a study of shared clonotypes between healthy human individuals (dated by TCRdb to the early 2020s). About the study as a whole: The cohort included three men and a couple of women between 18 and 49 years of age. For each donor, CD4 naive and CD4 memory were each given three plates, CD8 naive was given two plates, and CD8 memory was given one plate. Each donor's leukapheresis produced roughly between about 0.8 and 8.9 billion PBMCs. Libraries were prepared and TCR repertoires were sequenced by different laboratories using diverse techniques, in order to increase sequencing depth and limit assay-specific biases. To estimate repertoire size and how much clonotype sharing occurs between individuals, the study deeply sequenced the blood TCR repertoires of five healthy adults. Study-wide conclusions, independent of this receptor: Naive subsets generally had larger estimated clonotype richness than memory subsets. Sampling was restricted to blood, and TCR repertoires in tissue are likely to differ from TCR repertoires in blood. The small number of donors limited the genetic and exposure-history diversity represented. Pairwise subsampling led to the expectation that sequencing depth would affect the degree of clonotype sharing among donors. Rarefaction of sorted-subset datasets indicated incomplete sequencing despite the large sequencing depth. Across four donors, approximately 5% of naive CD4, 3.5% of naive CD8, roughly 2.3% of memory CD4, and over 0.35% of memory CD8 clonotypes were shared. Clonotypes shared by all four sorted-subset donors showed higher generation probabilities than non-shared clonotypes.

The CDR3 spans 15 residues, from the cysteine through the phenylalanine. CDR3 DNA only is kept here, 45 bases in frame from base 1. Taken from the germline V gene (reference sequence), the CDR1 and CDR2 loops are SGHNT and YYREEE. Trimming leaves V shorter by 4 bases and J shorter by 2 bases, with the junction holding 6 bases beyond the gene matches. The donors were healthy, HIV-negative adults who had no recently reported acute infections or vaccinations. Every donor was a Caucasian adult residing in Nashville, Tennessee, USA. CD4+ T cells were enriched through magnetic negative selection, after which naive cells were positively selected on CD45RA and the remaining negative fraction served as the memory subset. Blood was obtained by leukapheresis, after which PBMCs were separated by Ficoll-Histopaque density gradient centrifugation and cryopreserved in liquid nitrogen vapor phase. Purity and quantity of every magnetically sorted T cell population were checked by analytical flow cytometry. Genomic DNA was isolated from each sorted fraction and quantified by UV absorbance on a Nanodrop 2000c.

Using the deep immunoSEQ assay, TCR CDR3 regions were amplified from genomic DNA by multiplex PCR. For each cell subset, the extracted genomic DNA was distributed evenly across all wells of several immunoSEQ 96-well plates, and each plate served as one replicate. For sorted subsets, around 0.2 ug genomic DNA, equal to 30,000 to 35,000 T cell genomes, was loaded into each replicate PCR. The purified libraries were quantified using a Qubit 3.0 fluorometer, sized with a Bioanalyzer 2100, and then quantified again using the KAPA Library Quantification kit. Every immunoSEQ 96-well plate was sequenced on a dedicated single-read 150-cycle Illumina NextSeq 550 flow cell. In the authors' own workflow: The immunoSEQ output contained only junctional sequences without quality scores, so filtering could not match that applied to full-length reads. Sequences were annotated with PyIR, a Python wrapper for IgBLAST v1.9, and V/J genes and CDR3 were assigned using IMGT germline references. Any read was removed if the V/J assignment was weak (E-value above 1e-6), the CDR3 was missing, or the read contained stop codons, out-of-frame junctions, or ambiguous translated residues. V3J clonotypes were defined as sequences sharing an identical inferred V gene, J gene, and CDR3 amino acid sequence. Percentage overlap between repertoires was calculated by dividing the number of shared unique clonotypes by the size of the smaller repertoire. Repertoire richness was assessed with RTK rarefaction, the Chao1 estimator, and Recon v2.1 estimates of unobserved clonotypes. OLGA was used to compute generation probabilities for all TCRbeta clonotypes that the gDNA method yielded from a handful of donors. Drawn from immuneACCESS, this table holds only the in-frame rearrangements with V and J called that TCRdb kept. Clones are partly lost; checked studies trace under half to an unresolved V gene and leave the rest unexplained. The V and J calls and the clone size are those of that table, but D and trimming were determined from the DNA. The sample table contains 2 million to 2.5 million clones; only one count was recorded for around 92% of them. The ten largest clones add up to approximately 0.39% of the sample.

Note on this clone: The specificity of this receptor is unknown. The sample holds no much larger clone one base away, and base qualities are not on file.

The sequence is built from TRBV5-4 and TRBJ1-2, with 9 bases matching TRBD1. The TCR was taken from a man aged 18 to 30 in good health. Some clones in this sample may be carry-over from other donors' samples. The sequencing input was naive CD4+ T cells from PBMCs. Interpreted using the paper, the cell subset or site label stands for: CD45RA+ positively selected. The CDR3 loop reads CASSVRDRANYGYTF. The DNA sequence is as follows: TGTGCCAGCAGCGTCCGGGACAGGGCGAACTATGGCTACACCTTC. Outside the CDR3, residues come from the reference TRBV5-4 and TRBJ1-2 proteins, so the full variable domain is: ETGVTQSPTHLIKTRGQQVTLRCSSQSGHNTVSWYQQALGQGPQFIFQYYREEENGRGNFPPRFSGLQFPNYSSELNVNALELDDSALYLCASSVRDRANYGYTFGSGTRLTVV.